This T cell receptor (beta chain) is from a study of blood T cells in healthy people across ages. General observations from the study: Estimates drawn from one million T cells were deemed to understate diversity. Nothing was known about donor CMV status, and this possibly confounded expanded clonotype changes.

Comment on this clonotype: Its target is not known.

Per sample, no less than 5 micrograms of total RNA were extracted. Using a J-beta primer mix together with a sample-barcoded 5' primer, a second PCR was run for roughly 6 to 11 cycles. Each TCR beta cDNA got a 12-nucleotide random molecular identifier. TCRdb analysed the 5' RACE reads with MiXCR anew, one entry per CDR3 protein. The profile covers around 1,800,000 distinct CDR3 sequences, with 35% to 50% appearing a single time and under 30% taken by the ten largest. The origin of this receptor is a human donor in good health. Sequenced input: blood.

CDR3 sequence: CASSAHGTPGKGYTF. In DNA form, the CDR3 reads TGTGCCAGCAGCGCACACGGGACTCCGGGCAAGGGCTACACCTTC. This rearrangement joins TRBV16 to TRBJ1-2; the D gene is possibly TRBD1 (5 bases). CDR1 is KGHSY and CDR2 is FQNENV in the germline V gene. The CDR3 length is 15 residues. With 5 bases removed from V and 8 bases from J, the gap between germline ends came to 21 bases.